One and the same sample provided the 28 T cell receptor beta chains below, sequenced in a study of cytomegalovirus exposure and HLA in healthy donors. Produced via immunoSEQ multiplex PCR; TCRdb's table is partial and in-frame only. The sample holds roughly 140,000 clones, around 90% seen once. The sample consisted of PBMCs. These receptors were obtained from a man between 18 and 35 years old in good health and CMV-seropositive.

This clone was observed a few times. The chain joins TRBV30 to TRBJ1-2, with D possibly being TRBD1 (5 bases). The CDR3 loop spans 14 amino acids. V was pared by 2 bases and J by 0 bases, with 10 bases between. Per germline, CDR1 GTSNPN and CDR2 SVGIG (reference sequence). The CDR3 protein is CAWSPTGANYGYTF. Written as DNA, the CDR3 is TGTGCCTGGAGTCCCACAGGAGCTAACTATGGCTACACCTTC. The full variable domain, with the rest looked up from reference TRBV30 and TRBJ1-2, is SQTIHQWPATLVQPVGSPLSLECTVEGTSNPNLYWYRQAAGRGLQLLFYSVGIGQISSEVPQNLSASRPQDRQFILSSKKLLLSDSGFYLCAWSPTGANYGYTFGSGTRLTVV.

This sequence joins TRBV6-1 and TRBJ2-7; 7 nucleotides agree with TRBD2. The V segment lost 7 bases and the J segment 2 bases; nucleotides outside the gene matches: 2. CDR3 length equals 12 residues. Germline assignment: CDR1 MNHNS and CDR2 SASEGT. The CDR3 sequence: CASTRGAYEQYF. The CDR3 bases are TGTGCCAGCACTCGGGGGGCCTACGAGCAGTACTTC.

This chain connects TRBV2 to TRBJ2-7; perhaps TRBD1 as D (5 bases). There are 14 residues in the CDR3. V dropped 6 bases and J dropped 0 bases, with 12 bases sitting between them. Germline CDR1 is SNHLY and CDR2 is FYNNEI. The CDR3 nucleotides are TGTGCCAGCAGGACAGAACCTTTCTCCTACGAGCAGTACTTC. Its protein is CASRTEPFSYEQYF.

The gene calls are TRBV11-2 and TRBJ1-2, with D possibly matching TRBD1 (5 bases). V was trimmed by 6 bases and J by 6 bases, leaving 17 bases between them. This CDR3 is 14 amino acids long. The germline gives CDR1 SGHAT, CDR2 FQNNGV. For the CDR3, the DNA is TGTGCCAGCAGACAACTCAGACAGCTCCATGGCTACACCTTC. Its translation is CASRQLRQLHGYTF. Drawing the rest from reference TRBV11-2 and TRBJ1-2, the complete variable domain is EAGVAQSPRYKIIEKRQSVAFWCNPISGHATLYWYQQILGQGPKLLIQFQNNGVVDDSQLPKDRFSAERLKGVDSTLKIQPAKLEDSAVYLCASRQLRQLHGYTFGSGTRLTVV.

The chain links TRBV6-6 to TRBJ1-4; 7 positions match TRBD1. Germline V gives CDR1 MNHNY, CDR2 SVGAGI (reference sequence). Losses at the gene ends were 5 bases for V and 7 bases for J; bases not matched to a gene: 10. There are 15 residues in the CDR3. The CDR3 region is CASSGRDSRSEKLFF. The CDR3 region has the DNA TGTGCCAGCAGTGGCAGGGACAGCCGGAGTGAAAAACTGTTTTTT.

This chain links TRBV7-7 with TRBJ1-1; D is undetermined. V was clipped by 2 bases and J by 1 base, with 5 bases between them. Germline V gene lookup returns CDR1 SSHAT and CDR2 FNYEAQ (reference sequence). The CDR3 has 13 amino acids. The CDR3 loop reads CASSLSRNTEAFF. The CDR3 bases are TGTGCCAGCAGCTTATCTAGGAACACTGAAGCTTTCTTT.

The chain uses TRBV2 and TRBJ2-5, with TRBD1 matching over 7 bases. The CDR3 has 14 amino acids. Trimming at V came to 4 bases and at J to 5 bases, leaving 7 bases not matched to a gene. Germline assignment: CDR1 SNHLY and CDR2 FYNNEI. The CDR3 bases are TGTGCCAGCAGTGTCGAGGGGGCGTTCGAGACCCAGTACTTC. The encoded protein is CASSVEGAFETQYF.

This chain links TRBV11-1 with TRBJ1-5, with 9 bases matching TRBD1. From germline, CDR1 is SGHAT and CDR2 FQDESV (reference sequence). The junction had 14 bases not matched to a gene; V was cut back by 5 bases and J by 0 bases. The CDR3 sequence is 19 residues long. As DNA, the CDR3 is TGTGCCAGCAGCACGGAAGGGACAGGGAGGGGATATAGCAATCAGCCCCAGCATTTT. It codes for CASSTEGTGRGYSNQPQHF.

The V call is TRBV7-6, the J call TRBJ2-3; 10 positions agree with TRBD1. The CDR3 length is 14 residues. Looked up from germline, CDR1 is SGHVS and CDR2 is FNYEAQ. V lost 5 bases and J lost 6; bases outside the gene matches: 5. Here the CDR3 DNA reads TGTGCCAGCAGCCCCGGGACAGGGGTGGATACGCAGTATTTT. It translates to CASSPGTGVDTQYF.

The rearrangement links TRBV6-4 to TRBJ2-1, with D maybe TRBD2 (5 bases). The CDR3 extends over 14 amino acids. Germline loops: CDR1 MRHNA, CDR2 SNTAGT. V lost 0 bases, J lost 10 bases, and 13 bases lay in between. CDR3 coding DNA: TGTGCCAGCAGTGACTCGACGATATCGGGGGAGCAGTTCTTC. It encodes CASSDSTISGEQFF.

This clone was found a few times. The CDR3 DNA sequence: TGTGCTAGTACGTACTCAGGATCGTCCTACGAGCAGTACTTC. It yields the protein CASTYSGSSYEQYF. This chain connects TRBV12-5 to TRBJ2-7; no reliable D call. V lost 8 bases, J lost 1 base, and 15 bases lay in between. CDR1 and CDR2 from the germline V gene are LGHNT and FRNRAP. This CDR3 contains 14 residues. The whole variable domain, filled in from reference TRBV12-5 and TRBJ2-7, reads DARVTQTPRHKVTEMGQEVTMRCQPILGHNTVFWYRQTMMQGLELLAYFRNRAPLDDSGMPKDRFSAEMPDATLATLKIQPSEPRDSAVYFCASTYSGSSYEQYFGPGTRLTVT.

This rearrangement joins TRBV10-3 to TRBJ2-7, with D perhaps TRBD1 (6 bases). Germline CDR1 and CDR2: ENHRY and SYGVKD. V gave up 2 bases and J gave up 6 bases, with 14 bases separating them. CDR3 length equals 14 residues. The CDR3 DNA sequence: TGTGCCATCAGTGAGCCCTGGACAGAAGCCGAGCAGTACTTC. Its protein is CAISEPWTEAEQYF.

This clone was counted a single time. The V call is TRBV7-9, the J call TRBJ2-2; D perhaps matches TRBD1 (6 bases). V lost 8 bases and J 1 base, leaving 8 bases between the germline ends. There are 13 residues in the CDR3. Germline V gene lookup returns CDR1 SEHNR and CDR2 FQNEAQ (reference sequence). CDR3 sequence (DNA): TGTGCCAGCGCCAGGGGGAACACCGGGGAGCTGTTTTTT. This encodes CASARGNTGELFF.

This clone was seen a handful of times. The CDR3 DNA follows: TGCGCCAGCAGTGCTTTTGGGACAGGGATCCCCGAGCAGTACTTC. It codes for CASSAFGTGIPEQYF. The chain has TRBV10-1 and TRBJ2-7; 9 positions match TRBD1. This CDR3 is built from 15 residues. V lost 4 bases to trimming and J lost 6 bases; unmatched junction nucleotides: 10. Germline assignment: CDR1 WNHNN and CDR2 SYGVQD (reference sequence).

This sequence joins TRBV2 and TRBJ2-5; D is perhaps TRBD1 (6 bases). Germline CDR1 SNHLY, CDR2 FYNNEI. Trimming shortened V by 2 bases and J by 6 bases, and 16 bases separated the two germline ends. The CDR3 has 15 residues. CDR3 residues: CASSERQDRKQTQYF. CDR3 sequence (DNA): TGTGCCAGCAGTGAAAGACAGGACCGAAAACAGACCCAGTACTTC.

The rearrangement uses TRBV2 and TRBJ1-6; no clear D. The V gene's germline CDR1 is SNHLY and CDR2 FYNNEI. CDR3 length: 16 amino acids. V lost 5 bases, J lost 5 bases, and 16 bases lay in between. The CDR3 region is CASSYALKLNNSPLHF. CDR3 DNA: TGTGCCAGCAGTTACGCCCTTAAGCTGAATAATTCACCCCTCCACTTT.

V and J are TRBV21-1 and TRBJ2-1; the table gives TRBD2 as D, unverified against the DNA. TRBV21-1 constitutes a pseudogene. The CDR3 runs 18 residues. CDR3 sequence: CASSKHALGDYRYNEQFF. The CDR3 DNA is TGTGCCAGCAGCAAACATGCCCTGGGGGACTATCGCTACAATGAGCAGTTCTTC.

The chain joins TRBV19 to TRBJ1-4, with a possible D match to TRBD1 (6 bases). Germline V lookup: CDR1 LNHDA, CDR2 SQIVND (reference sequence). V was clipped by 8 bases and J by 7 bases, with 20 bases between them. The CDR3 totals 15 residues. As DNA, the CDR3 is TGTGCCAGTGGGGCTGTAGGGGGATTCCGTGAAAAACTGTTTTTT. The encoded protein is CASGAVGGFREKLFF.

The V gene is TRBV11-2, the J gene TRBJ2-3, with D possibly matching TRBD1 (7 bases). V was pared by 5 bases and J by 2 bases, with 17 bases between. The CDR3 has 16 residues. CDR1 SGHAT and CDR2 FQNNGV come from the germline V gene. The CDR3 nucleotides are TGTGCCAGCAGCCCGGCAGGGGGGTCATCCACAGATACGCAGTATTTT. It encodes CASSPAGGSSTDTQYF.

The gene calls are TRBV6-5 and TRBJ2-7; TRBD2 is a possible D gene (6 bases). The CDR3 runs 15 residues. V lost 8 bases and J 0 bases, leaving 17 bases between the germline ends. Germline lookup yields CDR1 MNHEY and CDR2 SVGAGI. Written as DNA, the CDR3 is TGTGCCAGCTCCCTGTATGGGGGGAACTCCTACGAGCAGTACTTC. It yields the protein CASSLYGGNSYEQYF.

V is TRBV27 and J is TRBJ2-2; D not certain. Germline values: CDR1 MNHEY, CDR2 SMNVEV (reference sequence). The ends were cut back, 0 bases at V and 0 bases at J, with 8 bases in the middle. The CDR3 contains 16 residues. In DNA, the CDR3 is TGTGCCAGCAGTTTATCGCGGCTTCCGAACACCGGGGAGCTGTTTTTT. Amino acids: CASSLSRLPNTGELFF.

The chain links TRBV6-6 to TRBJ1-2; D gene unclear. Germline CDR1 MNHNY, CDR2 SVGAGI (reference sequence). Trimming pared 7 bases from V and 7 bases from J, leaving 16 bases between. The CDR3 covers 13 residues. This CDR3 reads CASNAGSAGGYTF. CDR3 DNA sequence: TGTGCCAGCAATGCCGGGTCCGCGGGTGGCTACACCTTC.

A note on this clone: The junction departs from the called germline gene at one end, perhaps through a read error. The CDR3 here is CSVEGQHSGNTIYF. DNA of the CDR3: TGCAGCGTAGAAGGACAGCACTCTGGAAACACCATATATTTT. The gene calls are TRBV29-1 and TRBJ1-3; TRBD1 might be the D (6 bases). The CDR3 length is 14 residues. Germline CDR1 is SQVTM and CDR2 is ANQGSEA.

The CDR3 nucleotides read TGTGCCAGCGCCGCCGGGACAGGGGGCTACGAGCAGTACTTC. This sequence encodes CASAAGTGGYEQYF. V and J are TRBV5-6 and TRBJ2-7; 11 bases match TRBD1. With 7 bases clipped from V and 3 bases from J, the junction kept 6 bases outside the gene matches. Germline values: CDR1 SGHDT, CDR2 YYEEEE. The CDR3 runs 14 residues.

DNA for the CDR3: TGTGCCAGCAGCCAGGGGGGCTCCCTCCGGAACACTGAAGCTTTCTTT. This gives the protein CASSQGGSLRNTEAFF. The chain combines TRBV7-4 with TRBJ1-1; 7 bases are a match to TRBD1. This CDR3 is 16 amino acids long. The germline gives CDR1 SGHVT, CDR2 SQSDAQ. The trim removed 5 bases at V and 1 base at J, leaving 10 bases unmatched.

As DNA, the CDR3 is TGCAGCGTTGAAGATCAGGGGCATGGCTACACCTTC. This gives the protein CSVEDQGHGYTF. The chain combines TRBV29-1 with TRBJ1-2; D is perhaps TRBD1 (6 bases). The germline CDR1 and CDR2 sequences are SQVTM and ANQGSEA. The V and J ends lost 0 bases and 6 bases respectively, with 8 bases between them. This CDR3 is 12 amino acids long.

The chain recombines TRBV7-9 with TRBJ2-1; D is ambiguous. This CDR3 comprises 17 residues. The germline V gene has CDR1 SEHNR and CDR2 FQNEAQ (reference sequence). V lost 3 bases to trimming and J lost 1 base, with 16 bases between them. CDR3 bases: TGTGCCAGCAGCTTTAGATACCCCCCAGGTTCCTACAATGAGCAGTTCTTC. Amino acid sequence: CASSFRYPPGSYNEQFF.

This clone was recorded a few times. V and J are TRBV7-9 and TRBJ2-7; a weak D match, TRBD2 (5 bases). Germline-derived CDR1 and CDR2 are SEHNR and FQNEAQ (reference sequence). The CDR3 is made up of 14 amino acids. V gave up 5 bases and J gave up 0 bases, with 11 bases separating them. CDR3 nucleotide sequence: TGTGCCAGCAGCCGCGGGCGGCTCTCCTACGAGCAGTACTTC. Protein sequence: CASSRGRLSYEQYF.